These 30 T cell receptor beta chains came from one sample sequenced in a study of cytotoxic CD8 clonotypes in ibrutinib-treated CLL. TCRdb keeps only in-frame clones here, not all; method: immunoSEQ multiplex PCR. The repertoire holds about 330,000 clones, with about 61% as singletons. The sequenced sample was PBMCs, obtained after 36 months of ibrutinib treatment. The source is a human donor with chronic lymphocytic leukemia.

The gene calls are TRBV5-1 and TRBJ1-6; the D is unclear. The V gene lost 2 bases and the J gene lost 8 bases, with 5 bases spanning the gap. There are 12 residues in the CDR3. Per germline, CDR1 SGHRS and CDR2 YFSETQ. The CDR3 sequence is CASSFPHSPLHF. CDR3 DNA sequence: TGCGCCAGCAGCTTCCCCCATTCACCCCTCCACTTT.

The chain links TRBV4-1 to TRBJ2-7; tentatively, D is TRBD1 or TRBD2 (5 bases each). Germline V gene data show CDR1 as MGHRA and CDR2 as YSYEKL. Trimming took off 1 base at V and 5 bases at J, with 9 bases between the two ends. This CDR3 spans 13 amino acids. CDR3 protein: CASSQVGVDEQYF. CDR3 bases: TGCGCCAGCAGCCAAGTGGGGGTGGACGAGCAGTACTTC.

CDR3 sequence reads: CASSPHREGTGNTIYF. The CDR3 nucleotides are TGTGCCAGCAGCCCCCACCGGGAGGGGACTGGAAACACCATATATTTT. V is TRBV9 and J is TRBJ1-3; perhaps TRBD1 as D (5 bases). CDR3 length: 16 residues. Germline V gives CDR1 SGDLS, CDR2 YYNGEE. V gave up 4 bases and J gave up 2 bases, with 16 bases separating them.

V usage is TRBV7-8 and J usage is TRBJ1-2; D gene uncertain. The CDR3 totals 13 residues. Germline V gene data show CDR1 as SGHVS and CDR2 as FQNEAQ. V was trimmed by 3 bases and J by 4 bases, leaving 9 bases between them. The chain's CDR3 is CASSLGEGYGYTF. CDR3 in DNA: TGTGCCAGCAGCTTGGGTGAGGGCTATGGCTACACCTTC.

The chain carries TRBV5-6 and TRBJ2-7; TRBD2 matches 12 bases. The CDR3 has 15 residues. The germline gives CDR1 SGHDT, CDR2 YYEEEE. V lost 4 bases and J lost 3; bases outside the gene matches: 5. DNA of the CDR3: TGTGCCAGCAGCACCGGACTAGCGGGAAACTACGAGCAGTACTTC. It yields the protein CASSTGLAGNYEQYF.

This rearrangement joins TRBV6-6 to TRBJ1-2; D may be TRBD1 (6 bases). Germline lookup yields CDR1 MNHNY and CDR2 SVGAGI (reference sequence). CDR3 length equals 14 residues. V dropped 6 bases and J dropped 5 bases, with 16 bases sitting between them. The CDR3 loop reads CASSDQTTGYGYTF. CDR3 in DNA: TGTGCCAGCAGCGACCAGACGACAGGTTATGGCTACACCTTC.

The sample holds a few counts of this clone. V gene TRBV10-3 combines with J gene TRBJ2-3, with D uncertain. The germline gives CDR1 ENHRY, CDR2 SYGVKD. Trimming took 6 bases from V and 4 from J, leaving 14 bases between them. The CDR3 totals 14 residues. CDR3: CAISEPPNPDTQYF. In nucleotides, the CDR3 is TGTGCCATCAGCGAACCGCCAAACCCAGATACGCAGTATTTT.

This clone was seen a few times. The rearrangement joins TRBV2 to TRBJ1-5; 7 bases map to TRBD1. The V segment lost 6 bases and the J segment 4 bases; nucleotides outside the gene matches: 3. The CDR3 runs 13 residues. From germline, CDR1 is SNHLY and CDR2 FYNNEI. CDR3 loop: CASRLQGNQPQHF. The CDR3 coding sequence is TGTGCCAGCAGGCTACAGGGGAATCAGCCCCAGCATTTT.

This clone was counted only a few times. This rearrangement joins TRBV2 to TRBJ2-1, with TRBD1 as a possible D gene (6 bases). Per germline, CDR1 SNHLY and CDR2 FYNNEI. The length of the CDR3 is 13 residues. V shed 5 bases and J shed 8 bases, with 13 bases lying between them. DNA of the CDR3: TGTGCCAGCAGTCTTACAGGGATGGATGAGCAGTTCTTC. The encoded protein is CASSLTGMDEQFF.

V usage is TRBV27 and J usage is TRBJ2-4; 7 positions agree with TRBD1. CDR3 length: 13 amino acids. V gave up 6 bases and J gave up 12 bases; unmatched junction bases: 11. The germline gives CDR1 MNHEY, CDR2 SMNVEV (reference sequence). DNA for the CDR3: TGTGCCAGCAGGCGACAGGGTGGAGTGGGTCAGTACTTC. Translation gives CASRRQGGVGQYF.

This chain links TRBV6-5 with TRBJ2-1, with 12 bases fitting TRBD2. V shed 2 bases and J 4 bases; nucleotides not matched to a gene: 0. CDR1 is MNHEY and CDR2 is SVGAGI in the germline V gene. The CDR3 covers 15 residues. The chain's CDR3 is CASSYGTSGYNEQFF. As DNA, the CDR3 is TGTGCCAGCAGTTACGGGACTAGCGGGTACAATGAGCAGTTCTTC.

The rearrangement joins TRBV7-9 to TRBJ2-3; 8 bases are shared with TRBD2. After removal of 5 bases from V and 1 base from J, the junction contained 17 bases not matched to a gene. Germline V gene data show CDR1 as SEHNR and CDR2 as FQNEAQ (reference sequence). This CDR3 has 19 residues. The CDR3: CASSLSGGLRGLRTDTQYF. As DNA, the CDR3 is TGTGCCAGCAGCCTAAGCGGGGGACTTCGTGGACTTCGCACAGATACGCAGTATTTT.

This clone was detected a few times. The genes are TRBV5-1 and TRBJ2-1; 8 bases are shared with TRBD1. Germline CDR1 SGHRS, CDR2 YFSETQ. The CDR3 is 15 amino acids. J lost 2 bases, V lost 1 base, and 2 bases had no gene match. CDR3 DNA sequence: TGCGCCAGCAGCTTGATGACAGGGGCCTACAATGAGCAGTTCTTC. This translates into CASSLMTGAYNEQFF.

This clone has only a few counts. The rearrangement links TRBV18 to TRBJ1-1; 7 bases align to TRBD1. This CDR3 has 14 residues. V gave up 6 bases and J gave up 2 bases; unmatched junction bases: 6. Germline loops: CDR1 KGHSH, CDR2 LQKENI. The CDR3 DNA is TGTGCCAGCTCGGCGGACAGGCTTAACACTGAAGCTTTCTTT. This codes for CASSADRLNTEAFF.

V is TRBV2 and J is TRBJ1-1; a possible D gene is TRBD1 (6 bases). V shed 5 bases and J shed 5 bases, with 12 bases lying between them. Germline CDR1 is SNHLY and CDR2 is FYNNEI. This CDR3 has 13 residues. CDR3 amino acids: CASSYGQFTEAFF. The CDR3 coding sequence is TGTGCCAGCAGTTACGGACAGTTTACTGAAGCTTTCTTT.

The rearrangement joins TRBV7-3 to TRBJ2-1; D gene uncertain. CDR1 and CDR2 from the germline V gene are SGHTA and FQGTGA. The CDR3 totals 14 residues. V shed 5 bases and J shed 7 bases, with 15 bases lying between them. The CDR3 sequence: CASSLLRSPNEQFF. The CDR3 nucleotides are TGTGCCAGCAGCCTCCTCCGCTCCCCTAATGAGCAGTTCTTC.

The chain is built from TRBV19 and TRBJ1-2, with unresolved D. The CDR3 covers 14 residues. The germline V and J ends were trimmed by 5 bases and 8 bases, with 18 bases remaining between them. Germline values: CDR1 LNHDA, CDR2 SQIVND (reference sequence). The CDR3 loop reads CASSPIESGLGYTF. CDR3 DNA sequence: TGTGCCAGTAGTCCCATAGAGTCCGGGCTGGGCTACACCTTC.

The chain recombines TRBV6-6 with TRBJ2-5; D call uncertain. The CDR3 totals 13 residues. V shed 7 bases and J shed 4 bases, with 13 bases lying between them. The germline gives CDR1 MNHNY, CDR2 SVGAGI (reference sequence). CDR3 sequence reads: CASTSPPGETQYF. CDR3 nucleotides: TGTGCCAGCACCTCACCCCCCGGAGAGACCCAGTACTTC.

The chain couples TRBV6-1 to TRBJ1-1, with TRBD1 identical over 8 bases. This CDR3 comprises 15 residues. From germline, CDR1 is MNHNS and CDR2 SASEGT. V gave up 1 base and J gave up 4 bases; unmatched junction bases: 5. The CDR3 nucleotides read TGTGCCAGCAGTGAAGGGGACAGGAGGGCCACTGAAGCTTTCTTT. Amino acid sequence: CASSEGDRRATEAFF.

This clone was counted a single time. V is TRBV28 and J is TRBJ2-3; D is ambiguous. This CDR3 contains 12 residues. V was shortened by 4 bases and J by 4 bases, with 6 bases between the two germline ends. Germline lookup yields CDR1 MDHEN and CDR2 SYDVKM. The CDR3 loop reads CASSSTPDTQYF. In DNA form, the CDR3 reads TGTGCCAGCAGTTCTACCCCAGATACGCAGTATTTT.

J is TRBJ1-1 and V is TRBV28, with TRBD1 as a possible D gene (6 bases). The CDR3 sequence is 14 residues long. The germline gives CDR1 MDHEN, CDR2 SYDVKM. V dropped 6 bases and J dropped 4 bases, with 15 bases sitting between them. As DNA, the CDR3 is TGTGCCAGCAGCCCCGTGGGGGCCCGCACTGAAGCTTTCTTT. Translation gives CASSPVGARTEAFF.

The gene calls are TRBV6-5 and TRBJ2-7; 8 bases match TRBD2. CDR3 length equals 16 residues. V shed 2 bases and J 7 bases; nucleotides not matched to a gene: 13. Germline loops: CDR1 MNHEY, CDR2 SVGAGI. CDR3 loop: CASSYGDGREAQEQYF. The CDR3 nucleotides read TGTGCCAGCAGTTACGGCGATGGGCGGGAGGCGCAAGAGCAGTACTTC.

CDR3 region: CASSEGGGTEAFF. In nucleotides, the CDR3 is TGTGCCAGCAGTGAAGGGGGAGGAACTGAAGCTTTCTTT. The genes are TRBV6-1 and TRBJ1-1; D unclear. Germline lookup yields CDR1 MNHNS and CDR2 SASEGT. The length of the CDR3 is 13 residues. V dropped 1 base and J dropped 5 bases, with 8 bases sitting between them.

This clone was seen a few times. This rearrangement joins TRBV4-2 to TRBJ1-1; tentative D call: TRBD1 (6 bases). The germline gives CDR1 LGHNA, CDR2 YNFKEQ. The CDR3 has 14 residues. V lost 0 bases, J lost 8 bases, and 13 bases lay in between. This chain's CDR3 is CASSQELGGHEAFF. The CDR3 DNA follows: TGTGCCAGCAGCCAAGAGTTGGGGGGACACGAAGCTTTCTTT.

This sequence joins TRBV2 and TRBJ2-7; 7 bases line up with TRBD1. The CDR3 contains 15 residues. Germline CDR1 is SNHLY and CDR2 is FYNNEI. Losses at the gene ends were 7 bases for V and 0 bases for J; bases not matched to a gene: 9. CDR3 in amino acids: CASTEDRKFSYEQYF. The CDR3 DNA follows: TGTGCCAGCACTGAGGACAGGAAATTCTCCTACGAGCAGTACTTC.

The J gene is TRBJ1-2, the V gene TRBV19, with 11 positions matching TRBD1. The CDR3 has 14 amino acids. The V gene end was trimmed by 6 bases and the J gene end by 7 bases; junction bases not matched to a gene: 7. In germline, CDR1 is LNHDA, CDR2 SQIVND (reference sequence). DNA of the CDR3: TGTGCCAGTAGGTCTGGACAGGGGGCGAGTGGCTACACCTTC. The encoded protein is CASRSGQGASGYTF.

This clone was seen just once. V gene TRBV2 combines with J gene TRBJ2-5; D not resolved. The germline V gene encodes CDR1 SNHLY and CDR2 FYNNEI. Trimming took off 6 bases at V and 2 bases at J, with 13 bases between the two ends. The CDR3 runs to 14 residues. The CDR3 is CASSKGLAQETQYF. For the CDR3, the DNA is TGTGCCAGCAGCAAAGGGTTGGCGCAAGAGACCCAGTACTTC.

This chain links TRBV12-5 with TRBJ2-1; D tentatively reads TRBD1 or TRBD2 (6 bases each). V lost 1 base and J lost 11, with 21 bases in between. This CDR3 region has 16 residues. The V gene's germline CDR1 is LGHNT and CDR2 FRNRAP. CDR3 loop: CASGLDASALGGQQFF. In DNA, the CDR3 is TGTGCTAGTGGTTTGGACGCTAGCGCCCTTGGGGGGCAGCAGTTCTTC.

CDR3 in DNA: TGTGCCAGCAGCTTAGAGTGGAGTGATGGCTACACCTTC. As protein: CASSLEWSDGYTF. The chain has TRBV7-9 and TRBJ1-2; D remains unclear. The germline V gene has CDR1 SEHNR and CDR2 FQNEAQ (reference sequence). This CDR3 has 13 amino acids. Trimming left V 1 base short and J 6 bases short, with 9 bases between.

The chain uses TRBV7-6 and TRBJ2-7; D ambiguous. With 1 base removed from V and 5 bases from J, the gap between germline ends came to 9 bases. The CDR3 consists of 13 residues. Germline CDR1 SGHVS, CDR2 FNYEAQ. CDR3 bases: TGTGCCAGCAGCTTAGATAGGACCGACGAGCAGTACTTC. It yields the protein CASSLDRTDEQYF.